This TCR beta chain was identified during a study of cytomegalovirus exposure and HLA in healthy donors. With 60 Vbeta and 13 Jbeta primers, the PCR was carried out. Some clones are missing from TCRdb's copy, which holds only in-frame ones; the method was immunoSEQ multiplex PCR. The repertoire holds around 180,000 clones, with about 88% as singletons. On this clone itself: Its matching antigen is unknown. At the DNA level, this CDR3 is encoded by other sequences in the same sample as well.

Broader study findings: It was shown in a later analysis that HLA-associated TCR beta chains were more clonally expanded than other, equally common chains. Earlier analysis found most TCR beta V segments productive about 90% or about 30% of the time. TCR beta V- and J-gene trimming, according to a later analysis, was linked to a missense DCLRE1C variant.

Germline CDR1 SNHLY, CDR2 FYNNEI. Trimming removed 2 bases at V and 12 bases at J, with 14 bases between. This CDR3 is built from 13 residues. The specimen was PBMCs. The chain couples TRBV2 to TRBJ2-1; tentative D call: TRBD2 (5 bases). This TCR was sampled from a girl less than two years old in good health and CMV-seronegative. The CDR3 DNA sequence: TGTGCCAGCAGTGAACTAGCAGGAGATGGGCAGTTCTTC. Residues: CASSELAGDGQFF. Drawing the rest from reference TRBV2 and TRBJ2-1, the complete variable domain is EPEVTQTPSHQVTQMGQEVILRCVPISNHLYFYWYRQILGQKVEFLVSFYNNEISEKSEIFDDQFSVERPDGSNFTLKIRSTKLEDSAMYFCASSELAGDGQFFGPGTRLTVL.